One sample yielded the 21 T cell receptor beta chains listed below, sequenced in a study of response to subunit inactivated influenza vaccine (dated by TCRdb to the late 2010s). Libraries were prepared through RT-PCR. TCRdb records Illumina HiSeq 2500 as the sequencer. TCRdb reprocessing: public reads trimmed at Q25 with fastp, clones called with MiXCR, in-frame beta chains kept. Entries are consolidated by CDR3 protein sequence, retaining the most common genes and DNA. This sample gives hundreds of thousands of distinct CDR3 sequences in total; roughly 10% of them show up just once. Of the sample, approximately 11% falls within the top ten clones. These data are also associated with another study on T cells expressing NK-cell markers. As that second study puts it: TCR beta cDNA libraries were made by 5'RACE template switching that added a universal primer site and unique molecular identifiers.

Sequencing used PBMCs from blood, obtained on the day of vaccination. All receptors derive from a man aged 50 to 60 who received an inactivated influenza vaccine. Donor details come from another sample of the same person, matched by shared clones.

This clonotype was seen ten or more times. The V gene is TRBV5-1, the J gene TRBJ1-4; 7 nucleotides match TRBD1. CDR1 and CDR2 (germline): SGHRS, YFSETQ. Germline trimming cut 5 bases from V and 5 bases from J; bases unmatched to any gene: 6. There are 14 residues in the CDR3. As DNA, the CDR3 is TGCGCCAGCAGTGAGGGACAGAAGAATGAAAAACTGTTTTTT. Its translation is CASSEGQKNEKLFF. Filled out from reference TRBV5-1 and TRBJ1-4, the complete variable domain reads KAGVTQTPRYLIKTRGQQVTLSCSPISGHRSVSWYQQTPGQGLQFLFEYFSETQRNKGNFPGRFSGRQFSNSRSEMNVSTLELGDSALYLCASSEGQKNEKLFFGSGTQLSVL.

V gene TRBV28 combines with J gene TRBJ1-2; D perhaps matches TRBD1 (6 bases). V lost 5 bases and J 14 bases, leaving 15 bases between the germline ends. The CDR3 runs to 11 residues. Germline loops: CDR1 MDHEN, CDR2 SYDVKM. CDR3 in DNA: TGTGCCAGCAGTCGACGGGACACGAGGACCTTC. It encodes CASSRRDTRTF.

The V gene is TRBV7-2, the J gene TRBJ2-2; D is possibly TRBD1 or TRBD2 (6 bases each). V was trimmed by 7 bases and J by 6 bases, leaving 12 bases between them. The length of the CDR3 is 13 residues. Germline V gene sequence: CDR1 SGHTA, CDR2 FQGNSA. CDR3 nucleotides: TGTGCCAGCACTAAGGGGGGCCCCGGGGAGCTGTTTTTT. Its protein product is CASTKGGPGELFF.

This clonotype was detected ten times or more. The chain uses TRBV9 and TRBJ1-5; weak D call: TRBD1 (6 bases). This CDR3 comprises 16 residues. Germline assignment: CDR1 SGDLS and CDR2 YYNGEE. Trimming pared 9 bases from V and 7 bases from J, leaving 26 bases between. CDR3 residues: CATVERDKESAQPQHF. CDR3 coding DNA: TGTGCCACGGTCGAAAGGGACAAGGAGAGTGCCCAGCCCCAGCATTTT.

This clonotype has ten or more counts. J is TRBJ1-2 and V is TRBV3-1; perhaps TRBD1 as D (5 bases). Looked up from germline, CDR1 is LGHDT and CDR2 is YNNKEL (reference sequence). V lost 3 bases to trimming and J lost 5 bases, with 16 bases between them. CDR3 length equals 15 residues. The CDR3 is CASSQGRETRYGYTF. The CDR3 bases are TGTGCCAGCAGCCAGGGACGGGAAACTCGATATGGCTACACCTTC.

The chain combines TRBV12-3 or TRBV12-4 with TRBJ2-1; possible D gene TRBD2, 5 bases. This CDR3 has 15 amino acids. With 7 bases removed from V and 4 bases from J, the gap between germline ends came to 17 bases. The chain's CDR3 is CASTEAAKPYNEQFF. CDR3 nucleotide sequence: TGTGCCAGCACCGAAGCGGCCAAGCCTTACAATGAGCAGTTCTTC.

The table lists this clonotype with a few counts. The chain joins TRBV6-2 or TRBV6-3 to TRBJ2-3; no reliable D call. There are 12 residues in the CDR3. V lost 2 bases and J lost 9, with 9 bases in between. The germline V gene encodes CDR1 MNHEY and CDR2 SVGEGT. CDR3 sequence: CASSYRIRTQYF. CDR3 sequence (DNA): TGTGCCAGCAGTTACAGGATACGGACGCAGTATTTT.

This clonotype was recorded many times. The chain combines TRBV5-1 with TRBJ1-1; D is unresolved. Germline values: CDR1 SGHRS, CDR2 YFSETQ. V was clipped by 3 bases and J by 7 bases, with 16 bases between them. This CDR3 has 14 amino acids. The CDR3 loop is CASSSLGRGGEAFF. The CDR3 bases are TGCGCCAGCAGCTCCCTTGGGCGCGGAGGTGAAGCTTTCTTT.

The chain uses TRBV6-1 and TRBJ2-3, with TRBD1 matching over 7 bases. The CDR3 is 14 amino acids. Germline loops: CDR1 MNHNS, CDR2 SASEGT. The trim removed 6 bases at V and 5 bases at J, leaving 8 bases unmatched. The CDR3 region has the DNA TGTGCCAGCAGGGAGCCTTCAGGGGGAGATACGCAGTATTTT. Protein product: CASREPSGGDTQYF.

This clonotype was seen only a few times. Here the CDR3 reads CSARRVSVAYEQYF. The CDR3 nucleotides are TGCAGTGCCAGGAGGGTTTCTGTAGCCTACGAGCAGTACTTC. The chain has TRBV20-1 and TRBJ2-7; D possibly corresponds to TRBD2 (6 bases). V was shortened by 6 bases and J by 2 bases, with 17 bases between the two germline ends. CDR3 size: 14 residues. CDR1 is DFQATT and CDR2 is SNEGSKA in the germline V gene (reference sequence).

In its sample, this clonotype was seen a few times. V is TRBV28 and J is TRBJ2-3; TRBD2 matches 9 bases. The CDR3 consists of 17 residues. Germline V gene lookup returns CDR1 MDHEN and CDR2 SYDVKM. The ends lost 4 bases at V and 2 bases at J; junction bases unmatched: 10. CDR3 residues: CASSSVASGTTTDTQYF. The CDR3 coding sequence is TGTGCCAGCAGTTCGGTGGCTAGCGGGACCACCACAGATACGCAGTATTTT. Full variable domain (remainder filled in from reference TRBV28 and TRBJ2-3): DVKVTQSSRYLVKRTGEKVFLECVQDMDHENMFWYRQDPGLGLRLIYFSYDVKMKEKGDIPEGYSVSREKKERFSLILESASTNQTSMYLCASSSVASGTTTDTQYFGPGTRLTVL.

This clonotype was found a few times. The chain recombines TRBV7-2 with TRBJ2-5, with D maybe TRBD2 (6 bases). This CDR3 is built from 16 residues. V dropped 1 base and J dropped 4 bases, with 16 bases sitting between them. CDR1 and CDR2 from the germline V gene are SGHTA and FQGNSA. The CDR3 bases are TGTGCCAGCAGCTTAGAGCCGGCCCGGCGGGGAGAGACCCAGTACTTC. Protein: CASSLEPARRGETQYF.

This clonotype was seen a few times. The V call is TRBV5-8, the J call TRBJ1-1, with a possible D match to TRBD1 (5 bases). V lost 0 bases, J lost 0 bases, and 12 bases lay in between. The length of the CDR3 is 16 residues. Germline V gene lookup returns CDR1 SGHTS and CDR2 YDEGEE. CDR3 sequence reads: CASSLVTGLMNTEAFF. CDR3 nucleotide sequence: TGTGCCAGCAGCTTGGTCACAGGCTTAATGAACACTGAAGCTTTCTTT.

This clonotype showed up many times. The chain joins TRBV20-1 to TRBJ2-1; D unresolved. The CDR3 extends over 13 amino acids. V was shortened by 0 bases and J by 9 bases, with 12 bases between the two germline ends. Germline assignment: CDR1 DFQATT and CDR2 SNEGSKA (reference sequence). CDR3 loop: CSARDLGFPEQFF. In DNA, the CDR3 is TGCAGTGCTAGAGATTTGGGGTTCCCTGAGCAGTTCTTC.

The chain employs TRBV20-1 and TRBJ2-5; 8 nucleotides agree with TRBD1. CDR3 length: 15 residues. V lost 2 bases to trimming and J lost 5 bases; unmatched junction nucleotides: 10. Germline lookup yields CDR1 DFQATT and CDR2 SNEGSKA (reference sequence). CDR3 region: CSARQQGDPWETQYF. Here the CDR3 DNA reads TGCAGTGCTAGACAACAGGGGGACCCTTGGGAGACCCAGTACTTC.

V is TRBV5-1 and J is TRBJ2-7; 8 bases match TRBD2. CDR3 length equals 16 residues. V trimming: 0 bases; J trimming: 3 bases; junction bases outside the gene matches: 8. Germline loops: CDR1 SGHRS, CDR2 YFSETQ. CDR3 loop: CASSLASAGANYEQYF. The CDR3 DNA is TGCGCCAGCAGCTTGGCCTCAGCGGGGGCCAACTACGAGCAGTACTTC.

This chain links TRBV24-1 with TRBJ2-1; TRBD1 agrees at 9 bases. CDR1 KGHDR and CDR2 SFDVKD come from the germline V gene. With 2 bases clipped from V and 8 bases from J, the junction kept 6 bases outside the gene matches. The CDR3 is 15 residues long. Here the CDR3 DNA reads TGTGCCACCAGTGATTCGGGGACAGGGAATTATGAGCAGTTCTTC. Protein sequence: CATSDSGTGNYEQFF.

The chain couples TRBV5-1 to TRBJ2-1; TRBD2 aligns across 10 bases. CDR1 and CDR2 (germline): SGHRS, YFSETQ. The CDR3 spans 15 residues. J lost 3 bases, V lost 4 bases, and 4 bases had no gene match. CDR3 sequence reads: CASSASGGGYNEQFF. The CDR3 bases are TGCGCCAGCAGCGCCAGCGGGGGGGGCTACAATGAGCAGTTCTTC.

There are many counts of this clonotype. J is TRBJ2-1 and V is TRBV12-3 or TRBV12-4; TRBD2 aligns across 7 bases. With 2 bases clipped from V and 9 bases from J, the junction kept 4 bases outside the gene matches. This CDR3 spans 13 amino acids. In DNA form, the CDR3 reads TGTGCCAGCAGTTTATCCTCTAGCGGTGAGCAGTTCTTC. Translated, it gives CASSLSSSGEQFF.

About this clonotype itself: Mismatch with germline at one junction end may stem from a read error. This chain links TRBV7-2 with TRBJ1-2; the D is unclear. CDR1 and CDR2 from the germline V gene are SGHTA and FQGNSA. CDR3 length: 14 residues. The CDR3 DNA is TGTGCCAGCAGCACTACCGGGCCAAACTATGGCCACACCTTC. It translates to CASSTTGPNYGHTF.

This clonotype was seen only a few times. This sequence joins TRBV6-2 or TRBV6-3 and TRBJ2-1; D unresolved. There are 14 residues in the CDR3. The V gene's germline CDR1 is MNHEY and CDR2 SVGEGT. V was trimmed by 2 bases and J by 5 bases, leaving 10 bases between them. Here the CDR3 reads CASSYPSLDNEQFF. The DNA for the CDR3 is TGTGCCAGCAGTTACCCCTCCCTAGACAATGAGCAGTTCTTC.